These T cell receptor beta chains were read from a single sample in a study of beta chain features in type 1 diabetes. Here immunoSEQ multiplex PCR was the method, and the copy in TCRdb shows in-frame clones only, minus some. Altogether around 190,000 clones are present, 10% to 15% being singletons, with the ten largest covering 0.62%. Sequencing input: central memory CD4+ T cells from blood. All receptors derive from a woman aged 18-35 years in good health. Both conserved end residues are part of each CDR3. The D gene is left open where the match is weak. Size is stated for part of the rows, as once, few or many counts, or as a class when the clone is expanded.

v_gene	abundance	j_gene	d_gene	CDR3nt	CDR3aa
TRBV11-2	NA	TRBJ2-2	NA	TGTGCCAGCAGCTTAGACAGGGGCGGGGAGCTGTTTTTT	CASSLDRGGELFF
TRBV21-1	NA	TRBJ2-2	NA	TGTGCCAGCAGCCCCGGGGGACAGGGTCTTTACACCGGGGAGCTGTTTTTT	CASSPGGQGLYTGELFF
TRBV6-5	few	TRBJ2-3	NA	TGTGCCAGCCGAGGGACTAGCACAGATACGCAGTATTTT	CASRGTSTDTQYF
TRBV4-3	many	TRBJ2-7	TRBD1	TGCGCCAGCAGCCATGCCGGGACAGGGGCGCCCGAGCAGTACTTC	CASSHAGTGAPEQYF
TRBV29-1	many	TRBJ1-2	TRBD1	TGCAGCGTTGCGGACAGGGGCTATGGCTACACCTTC	CSVADRGYGYTF
TRBV28	NA	TRBJ2-5	NA	TGTGCCAGCAGTTTGGGAGGCAGGCAAGAGACCCAGTACTTC	CASSLGGRQETQYF
TRBV2	few	TRBJ2-4	NA	TGTGCCAGCAGTGCCTTGGGGGGAAACATTCAGTACTTC	CASSALGGNIQYF
TRBV2	NA	TRBJ2-2	TRBD2	TGTGCCAGCAGTCGACTAGCGGGAGGAACCGGGGAGCTGTTTTTT	CASSRLAGGTGELFF
TRBV28	NA	TRBJ2-5	NA	TGTGCCAGCAGTTTAGGGAGAGGGACCCAGTACTTC	CASSLGRGTQYF
TRBV7-8	NA	TRBJ2-7	NA	TGTGCCAGCAGACCAGGGACACTTTCCTACGAGCAGTACTTC	CASRPGTLSYEQYF
TRBV6-5	NA	TRBJ2-5	NA	TGTGCCAGCAGTTACGAATTTGGGGAGGTAGAGACCCAGTACTTC	CASSYEFGEVETQYF
TRBV27	few	TRBJ1-3	NA	TGTGCCAGCAAGCCGAGGGCTTCTGGAAACACCATATATTTT	CASKPRASGNTIYF
TRBV9	NA	TRBJ1-5	TRBD1	TGTGCCAGCAGCGCGGGGGGGACAGGGGTGGGGCAGCCCCAGCATTTT	CASSAGGTGVGQPQHF
TRBV10-3	NA	TRBJ1-1	NA	TGTGCCATCAGTGGTGGTACTCCCACTGAAGCTTTCTTT	CAISGGTPTEAFF
TRBV30	few	TRBJ2-1	NA	TGTGCCTGCGCACATGGCTACAATGAGCAGTTCTTC	CACAHGYNEQFF
TRBV28	few	TRBJ2-7	TRBD2	TGTGCCAGCAGTGGAAGCGGGACTAGCGGAAATCAGTACTTC	CASSGSGTSGNQYF
TRBV7-9	NA	TRBJ2-4	NA	TGTGCCAGCAGCTTAGAAGGAGGGGACATTCAGTACTTC	CASSLEGGDIQYF
TRBV5-1	NA	TRBJ1-5	NA	TGCGCCAGCAGCTTGGGCGGGGGTAATCAGCCCCAGCATTTT	CASSLGGGNQPQHF
TRBV30	NA	TRBJ1-2	NA	TGTGCCTGGAGTGAGAGCGGATCTTATGGCTACACCTTC	CAWSESGSYGYTF
TRBV7-3	few	TRBJ2-7	NA	TGTGCCAGCAGCTTATCGCCAGGGCGGTACGAGCAGTACTTC	CASSLSPGRYEQYF
TRBV5-1	NA	TRBJ2-1	NA	TGCGCCAGCAGCTTGGGGGCAGGGATGGGGAATGAGCAGTTCTTC	CASSLGAGMGNEQFF
TRBV4-3	NA	TRBJ2-7	TRBD1	TGCGCCAGCAGCGTGGAGGGTACAGGGGGCTCCTACGAGCAGTACTTC	CASSVEGTGGSYEQYF
TRBV19	few	TRBJ2-1	NA	TGTGCCAGTAGTATAGAAGGATGGCTAGCGCAGTACAATGAGCAGTTCTTC	CASSIEGWLAQYNEQFF
TRBV7-2	few	TRBJ2-3	TRBD2	TGTGCCAGCAGCTTATTGGCTAGCGGGAGTGGAATCACAGATACGCAGTATTTT	CASSLLASGSGITDTQYF
TRBV2	NA	TRBJ1-2	TRBD1	TGTGCCAGCGGACAGGGGGAAGATGGCTACACCTTC	CASGQGEDGYTF
TRBV4-2	few	TRBJ2-7	NA	TGTGCCAGCAGCCAATATCAGGGTTCCGAGCAGTACTTC	CASSQYQGSEQYF
TRBV28	few	TRBJ2-4	TRBD2	TGTGCCAGCAGTCCGCGACTAGCGGTAGCCAAAAACATTCAGTACTTC	CASSPRLAVAKNIQYF
TRBV6-1	NA	TRBJ1-1	NA	TGTGCCAGCAGTGAAGGGGGGGGGCCGAACACTGAAGCTTTCTTT	CASSEGGGPNTEAFF
TRBV5-6	few	TRBJ1-3	NA	TGTGCCAGCAGCTTCCCAAATGGAAACACCATATATTTT	CASSFPNGNTIYF
TRBV5-1	NA	TRBJ2-2	TRBD2	TGCGCCAGCAGCCTTAGCGGGAGTAACACCGGGGAGCTGTTTTTT	CASSLSGSNTGELFF
TRBV10-3	few	TRBJ2-1	NA	TGTGCCATCAGTGAGGCGTCGTACAATGAGCAGTTCTTC	CAISEASYNEQFF
TRBV7-8	few	TRBJ2-7	NA	TGTGCCAGCAGCTTAAAAGGAGGGCTAGCGAGCTCCTACGAGCAGTACTTC	CASSLKGGLASSYEQYF
TRBV7-2	NA	TRBJ2-7	NA	TGTGCCAGCAGCTTAGTACTAGTAGGGTACGAGCAGTACTTC	CASSLVLVGYEQYF
TRBV4-2	NA	TRBJ2-3	TRBD2	TGTGCCAGCAGCCCCCCGACGACTAGCGGGTCCCTTAGCACAGATACGCAGTATTTT	CASSPPTTSGSLSTDTQYF
TRBV14	NA	TRBJ2-1	TRBD1	TGTGCCAGCAGCCAAGTATCCAGGGGGCTTTACAATGAGCAGTTCTTC	CASSQVSRGLYNEQFF
TRBV9	few	TRBJ2-3	NA	TGTGCCAGCAGCTCCTCTGCGGGTTCCACAGATACGCAGTATTTT	CASSSSAGSTDTQYF
TRBV7-9	NA	TRBJ2-7	NA	TGTGCCAGCACCCTGGGGGGTCCACCCTACGAGCAGTACTTC	CASTLGGPPYEQYF